The following is a T cell receptor (beta chain) sequence with its context. Its antigen remains undetermined. No base qualities exist here, and no much larger clone lies one base off it. This specimen's treatment or condition label, per the study, means: allogeneic hematopoietic cell transplantation with graft depleted of TCRalphabeta T cells and CD19 B cells. TCRalphabeta/CD19-depleted allogeneic hematopoietic cell grafts were given to the transplant recipients, all of whom were children. The sample originates from a study of T-cell reconstitution after alpha-beta-depleted transplantation in children (dated by TCRdb to about 2016). In the study overall: Using TCR repertoire profiling, the study quantitatively followed how T-cell immune reconstitution unfolded in children after TCRalphabeta/CD19-depleted allogeneic hematopoietic cell transplantation. On the study overall, not on this receptor specifically: The apparently early recovery of alphabetaT-cell counts about two months after transplant reportedly depended on only several hundred rapidly expanded clones that came from non-depleted graft cells. In some patients, the high TCRbeta diversity seen at day 60 was put down to recipient T cells and intrathymic progenitors that had survived conditioning. Hyperexpanded clone frequencies declined over subsequent months; after one year, T-cell counts and TCRbeta diversity were mostly attributed to newly produced T cells.

The germline V gene provides CDR1 MGHRA and CDR2 YSYEKL. At the junction V is shortened by 2 bases and J by 2 bases, with 12 bases in between. The CDR3 contains 15 residues, cysteine and phenylalanine counted. Only the CDR3 DNA is retained, 45 bases long and in frame from the first base. The library was obtained by PCR. TCRdb names Illumina HiSeq 2500 as the instrument used. To normalize quantification of the TCRbeta repertoire, the TCR libraries were built with molecular barcoding that relied on unique molecular identifiers. TCRdb reprocessed the public reads (quality trimming at Q25 with fastp, clone calling with MiXCR) and kept in-frame beta chains. All rows with the same CDR3 protein become a single entry with the most common DNA and genes. The sample records about 980,000 distinct CDR3 sequences, about 31% of which are singletons. Around 30% of the sample belongs to the ten largest clones.

The chain links TRBV4-1 with TRBJ2-5; perhaps TRBD1 is the D gene, with 6 bases matching. The sample in question was PBMCs, mostly from graft donor cells, obtained 360 days after TCRalphabeta/CD19-depleted stem cell transplant. This clonotype was sampled from a boy less than two years old who had a stem cell transplant for SCID, so the T cells may come from the graft donor. The sequence in DNA is TGCGCCAGCAGCCAAAAGGGGACATATCAAGAGACCCAGTACTTC. Translation gives CASSQKGTYQETQYF.